The source of this T cell receptor (beta chain) is a study of OX40 agonist ivuxolimab in advanced cancers. On the study more broadly: Three patients got partial responses; one had hepatocellular carcinoma and two had cutaneous melanoma.

Findings of the study overall: Averaged across samples, CD8+ T cells carried more expanded clones than CD4+ did.

The table came from immunoSEQ multiplex PCR; TCRdb's copy has only in-frame clones and leaves some out. Counted here are about 97,000 clones, about 86% occurring once; the ten biggest clones make up around 5.9%. Worth noting for this clone: The target antigen is unknown.

CDR1 is MNHNY and CDR2 is SVGAGI in the germline V gene (reference sequence). The CDR3 sequence is 13 residues long. With 11 bases clipped from V and 5 bases from J, the junction kept 8 bases outside the gene matches. The specimen was CD4+ or CD8+ T cells sorted from blood, collected in a trial of the OX40 agonist ivuxolimab. This receptor was obtained from an adult with an advanced solid tumor such as melanoma, head and neck, liver or kidney cancer. The chain recombines TRBV6-6 with TRBJ1-5, with 8 bases fitting TRBD1. CDR3 protein: CAESEQGDQPQHF. The CDR3 DNA is TGTGCCGAGTCTGAACAGGGGGATCAGCCCCAGCATTTT.